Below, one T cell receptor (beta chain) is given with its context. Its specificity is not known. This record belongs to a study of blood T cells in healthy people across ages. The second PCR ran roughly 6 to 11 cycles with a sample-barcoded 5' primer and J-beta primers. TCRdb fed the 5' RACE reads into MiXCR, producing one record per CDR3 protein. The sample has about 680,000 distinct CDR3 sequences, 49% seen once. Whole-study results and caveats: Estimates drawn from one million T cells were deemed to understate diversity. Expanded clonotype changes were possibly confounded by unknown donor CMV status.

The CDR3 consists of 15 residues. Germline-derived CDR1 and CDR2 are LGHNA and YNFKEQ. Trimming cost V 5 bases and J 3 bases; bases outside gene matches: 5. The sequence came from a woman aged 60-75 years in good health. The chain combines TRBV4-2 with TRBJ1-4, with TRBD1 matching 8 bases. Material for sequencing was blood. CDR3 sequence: CASSTRTGSNEKLFF. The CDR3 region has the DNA TGTGCCAGCAGCACCCGGACAGGGTCTAATGAAAAACTGTTTTTT.